This T cell receptor (beta chain) was sequenced during a study of blood T cell repertoires in COVID-19. Overall study context: T cells, B-cell-depleted T cells, or PBMCs supplied cDNA or gDNA.

The CDR3 is made up of 16 amino acids. Germline CDR1 reads SGHRS; CDR2 reads YFSETQ. The J segment lost 1 base and the V segment lost 2 bases, leaving 8 bases of the junction unmatched. This clone was observed at least ten times. The data were produced by immunoSEQ multiplex PCR, yet TCRdb's version contains in-frame clones alone and is incomplete. Of roughly 140,000 clones listed, more than 75% were seen once; the top ten hold 4.2%. The sample taken for sequencing was peripheral blood. This TCR was recovered from a man aged 60-69 years with acute or convalescent COVID-19. This chain uses TRBV5-1 with TRBJ2-7; 8 positions agree with TRBD2. The CDR3 region is CASSFGRGVLSYEQYF. Written as DNA, the CDR3 is TGCGCCAGCAGCTTCGGGAGGGGGGTATTGTCCTACGAGCAGTACTTC.